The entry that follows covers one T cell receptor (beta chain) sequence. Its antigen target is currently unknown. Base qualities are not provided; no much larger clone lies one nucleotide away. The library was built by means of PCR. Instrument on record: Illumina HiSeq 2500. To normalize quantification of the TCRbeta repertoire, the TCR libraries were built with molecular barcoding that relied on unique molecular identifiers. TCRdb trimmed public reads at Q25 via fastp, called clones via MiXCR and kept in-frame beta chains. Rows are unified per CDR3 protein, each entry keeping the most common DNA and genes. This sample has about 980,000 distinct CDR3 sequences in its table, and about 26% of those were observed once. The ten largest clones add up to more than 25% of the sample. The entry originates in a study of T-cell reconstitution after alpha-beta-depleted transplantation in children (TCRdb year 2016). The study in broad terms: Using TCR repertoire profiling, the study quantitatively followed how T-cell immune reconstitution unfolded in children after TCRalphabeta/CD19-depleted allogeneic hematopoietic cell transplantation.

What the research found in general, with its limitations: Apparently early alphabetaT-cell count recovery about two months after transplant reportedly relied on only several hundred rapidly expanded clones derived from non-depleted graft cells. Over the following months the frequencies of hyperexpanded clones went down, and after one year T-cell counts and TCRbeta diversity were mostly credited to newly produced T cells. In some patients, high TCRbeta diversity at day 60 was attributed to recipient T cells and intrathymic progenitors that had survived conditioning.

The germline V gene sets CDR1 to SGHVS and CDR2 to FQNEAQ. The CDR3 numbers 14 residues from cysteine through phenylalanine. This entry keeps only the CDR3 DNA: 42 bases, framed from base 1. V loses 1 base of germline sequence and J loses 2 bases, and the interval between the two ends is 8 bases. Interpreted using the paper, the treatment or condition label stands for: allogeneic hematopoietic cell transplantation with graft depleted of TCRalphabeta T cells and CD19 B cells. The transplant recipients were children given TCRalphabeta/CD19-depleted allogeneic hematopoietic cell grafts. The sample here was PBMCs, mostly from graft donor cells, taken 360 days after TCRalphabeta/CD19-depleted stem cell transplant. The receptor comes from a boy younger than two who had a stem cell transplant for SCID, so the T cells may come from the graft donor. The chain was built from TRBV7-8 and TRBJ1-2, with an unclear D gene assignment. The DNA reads TGTGCCAGCAGCTTAGGTGACGCCAACTATGGCTACACCTTC. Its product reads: CASSLGDANYGYTF.